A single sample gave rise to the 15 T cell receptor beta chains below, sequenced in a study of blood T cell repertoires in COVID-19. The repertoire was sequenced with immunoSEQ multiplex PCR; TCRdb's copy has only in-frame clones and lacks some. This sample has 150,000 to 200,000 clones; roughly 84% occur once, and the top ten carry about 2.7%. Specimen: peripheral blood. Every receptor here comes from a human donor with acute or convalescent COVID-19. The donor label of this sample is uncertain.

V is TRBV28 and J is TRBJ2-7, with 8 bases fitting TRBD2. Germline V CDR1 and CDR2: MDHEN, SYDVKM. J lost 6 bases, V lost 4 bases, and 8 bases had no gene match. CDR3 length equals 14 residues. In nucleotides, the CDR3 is TGTGCCAGCAGTTCCGGGGGGGGGCGGCGCGAGCAGTACTTC. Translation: CASSSGGGRREQYF.

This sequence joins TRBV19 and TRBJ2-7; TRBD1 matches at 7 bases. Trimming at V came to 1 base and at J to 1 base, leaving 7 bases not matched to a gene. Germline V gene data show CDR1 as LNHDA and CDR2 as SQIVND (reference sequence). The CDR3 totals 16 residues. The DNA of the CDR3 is TGTGCCAGTAGTATAGCGGTGGCAGGGGGTTCCTACGAGCAGTACTTC. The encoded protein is CASSIAVAGGSYEQYF.

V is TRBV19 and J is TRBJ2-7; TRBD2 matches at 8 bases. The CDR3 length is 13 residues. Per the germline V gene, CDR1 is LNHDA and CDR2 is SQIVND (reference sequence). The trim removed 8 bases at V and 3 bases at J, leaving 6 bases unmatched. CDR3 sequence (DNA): TGTGCCAGTTCGCGGGGGGTAGGCTACGAGCAGTACTTC. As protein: CASSRGVGYEQYF.

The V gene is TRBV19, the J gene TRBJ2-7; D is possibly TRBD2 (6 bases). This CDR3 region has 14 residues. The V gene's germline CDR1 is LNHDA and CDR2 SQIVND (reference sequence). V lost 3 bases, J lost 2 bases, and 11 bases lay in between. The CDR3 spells CASSISSGPYEQYF. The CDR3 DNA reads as TGTGCCAGTAGTATTTCAAGCGGGCCCTACGAGCAGTACTTC.

CDR3 sequence (DNA): TGTGCCAGCAGCCCCAATCCGACAGGGGGATCCCTCCACTTT. This codes for CASSPNPTGGSLHF. This rearrangement joins TRBV3-1 (or the pseudogene TRBV3-2) to TRBJ1-6; TRBD1 agrees at 9 bases. CDR1 and CDR2 from the germline V gene are LGHDT and YNNKEL (reference sequence). V lost 4 bases to trimming and J lost 14 bases; unmatched junction nucleotides: 9. There are 14 residues in the CDR3.

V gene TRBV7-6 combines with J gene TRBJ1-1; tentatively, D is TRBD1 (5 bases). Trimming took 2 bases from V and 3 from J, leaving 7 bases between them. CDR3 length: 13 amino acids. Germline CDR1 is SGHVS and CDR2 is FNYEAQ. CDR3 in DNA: TGTGCCAGCAGCTTACGGGGGGACACTGAAGCTTTCTTT. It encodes CASSLRGDTEAFF.

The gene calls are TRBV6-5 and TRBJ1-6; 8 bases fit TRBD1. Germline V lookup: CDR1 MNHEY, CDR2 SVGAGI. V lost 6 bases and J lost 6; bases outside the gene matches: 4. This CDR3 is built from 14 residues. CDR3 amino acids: CASSSTGGNSPLHF. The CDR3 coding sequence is TGTGCCAGCAGCAGCACAGGGGGTAATTCACCCCTCCACTTT.

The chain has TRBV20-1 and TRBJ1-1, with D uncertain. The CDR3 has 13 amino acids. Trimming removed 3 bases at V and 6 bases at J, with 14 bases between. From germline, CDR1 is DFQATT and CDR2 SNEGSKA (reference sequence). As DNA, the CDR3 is TGCAGTGCTAGTCCGTTGGTCAGCGCTGAAGCTTTCTTT. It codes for CSASPLVSAEAFF.

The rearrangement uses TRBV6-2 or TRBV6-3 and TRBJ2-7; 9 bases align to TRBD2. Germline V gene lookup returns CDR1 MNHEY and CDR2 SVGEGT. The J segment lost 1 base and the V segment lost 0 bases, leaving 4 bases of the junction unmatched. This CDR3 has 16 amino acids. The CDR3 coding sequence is TGTGCCAGCAGTTACTCTAGCGGGAGAACATCCTACGAGCAGTACTTC. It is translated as CASSYSSGRTSYEQYF.

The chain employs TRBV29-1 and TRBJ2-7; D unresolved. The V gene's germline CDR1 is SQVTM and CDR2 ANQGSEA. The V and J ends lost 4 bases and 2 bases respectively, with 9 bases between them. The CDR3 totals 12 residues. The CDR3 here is CSVGRTTYEQYF. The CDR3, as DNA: TGCAGCGTTGGTCGTACAACCTACGAGCAGTACTTC.

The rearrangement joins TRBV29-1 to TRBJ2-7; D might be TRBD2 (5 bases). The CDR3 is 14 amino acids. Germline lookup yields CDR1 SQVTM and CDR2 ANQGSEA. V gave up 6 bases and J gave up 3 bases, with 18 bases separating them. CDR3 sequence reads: CSVAIRRVSYEQYF. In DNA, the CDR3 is TGCAGCGTCGCCATAAGGCGGGTCAGCTACGAGCAGTACTTC.

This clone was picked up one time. As DNA, the CDR3 is TGTGCCAGTAGTATGGGAGACAGGGTCCATGGCTACACCTTC. Encoded protein: CASSMGDRVHGYTF. This chain connects TRBV19 to TRBJ1-2; 7 bases align to TRBD1. The CDR3 loop spans 14 amino acids. Losses at the gene ends were 3 bases for V and 6 bases for J; bases not matched to a gene: 7. Germline loops: CDR1 LNHDA, CDR2 SQIVND (reference sequence). Based on the CDR3 plus reference TRBV19 and TRBJ1-2, the full variable domain is DGGITQSPKYLFRKEGQNVTLSCEQNLNHDAMYWYRQDPGQGLRLIYYSQIVNDFQKGDIAEGYSVSREKKESFPLTVTSAQKNPTAFYLCASSMGDRVHGYTFGSGTRLTVV.

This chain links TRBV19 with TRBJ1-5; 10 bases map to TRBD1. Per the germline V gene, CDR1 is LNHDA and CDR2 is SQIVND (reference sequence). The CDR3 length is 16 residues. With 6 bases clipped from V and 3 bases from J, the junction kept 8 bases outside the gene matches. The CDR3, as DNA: TGTGCCAGTAGCAAGACAGGGGGCGGAACCAATCAGCCCCAGCATTTT. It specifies CASSKTGGGTNQPQHF.

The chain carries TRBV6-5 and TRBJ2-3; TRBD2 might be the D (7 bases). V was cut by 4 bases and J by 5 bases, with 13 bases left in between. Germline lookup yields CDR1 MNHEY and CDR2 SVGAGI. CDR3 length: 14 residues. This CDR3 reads CASSSGGWGDTQYF. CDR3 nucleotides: TGTGCCAGCAGTTCGGGGGGCTGGGGAGATACGCAGTATTTT.

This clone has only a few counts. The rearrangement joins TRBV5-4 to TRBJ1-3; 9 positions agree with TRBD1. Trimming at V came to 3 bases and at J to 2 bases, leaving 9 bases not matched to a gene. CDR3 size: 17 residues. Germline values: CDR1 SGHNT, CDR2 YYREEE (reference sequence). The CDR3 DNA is TGTGCCAGCAGCTCGGACGACAGGGGGAAGACTGGAAACACCATATATTTT. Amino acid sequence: CASSSDDRGKTGNTIYF.